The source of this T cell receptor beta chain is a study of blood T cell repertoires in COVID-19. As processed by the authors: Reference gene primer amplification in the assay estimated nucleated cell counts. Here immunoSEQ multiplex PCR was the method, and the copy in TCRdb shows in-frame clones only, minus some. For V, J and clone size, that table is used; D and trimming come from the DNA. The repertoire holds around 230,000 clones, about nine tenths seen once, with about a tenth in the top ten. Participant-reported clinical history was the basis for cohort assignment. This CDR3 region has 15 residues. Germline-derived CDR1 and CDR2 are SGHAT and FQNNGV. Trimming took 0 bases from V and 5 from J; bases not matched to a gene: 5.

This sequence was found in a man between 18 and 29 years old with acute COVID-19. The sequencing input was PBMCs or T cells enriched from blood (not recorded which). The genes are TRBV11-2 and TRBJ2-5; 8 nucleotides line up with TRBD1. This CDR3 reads CASSLDPQGVETQYF. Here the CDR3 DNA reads TGTGCCAGCAGCTTAGATCCACAGGGGGTCGAGACCCAGTACTTC.